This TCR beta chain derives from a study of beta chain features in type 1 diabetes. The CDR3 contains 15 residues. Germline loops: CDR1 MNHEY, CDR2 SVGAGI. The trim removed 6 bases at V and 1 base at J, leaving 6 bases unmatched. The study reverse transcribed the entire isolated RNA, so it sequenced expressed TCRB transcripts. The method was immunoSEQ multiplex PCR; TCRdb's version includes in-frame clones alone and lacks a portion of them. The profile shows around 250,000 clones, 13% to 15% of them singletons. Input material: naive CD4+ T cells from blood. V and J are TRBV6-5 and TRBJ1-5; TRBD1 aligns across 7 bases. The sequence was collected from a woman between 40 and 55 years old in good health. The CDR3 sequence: CASSRQGSSNQPQHF. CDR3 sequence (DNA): TGTGCCAGCAGCCGACAGGGTTCGAGCAATCAGCCCCAGCATTTT.